Each of the 30 T cell receptor beta chains below was sequenced from the same sample in a study of T-cell reconstitution after alpha-beta-depleted transplantation in children. TCRbeta library construction was performed incorporating unique molecular identifiers. TCRdb re-derived calls from the PCR reads in MiXCR, one entry per CDR3 protein. Counted here are some 350,000 distinct CDR3 sequences, around 10% occurring once; the ten biggest clones make up 2% to 3%. The specimen was PBMCs from the stem cell graft donor, collected from the stem cell graft. The receptors originated from a human donor who donated a stem cell graft to a child with acute lymphoblastic leukemia.

The chain employs TRBV20-1 and TRBJ2-3; D may correspond to TRBD1 or TRBD2 (5 bases each). V was trimmed by 0 bases and J by 3 bases, leaving 7 bases between them. The CDR3 is 13 residues long. CDR1 is DFQATT, CDR2 SNEGSKA, per germline (reference sequence). The CDR3 DNA reads as TGCAGTGCTAGAGAGGGGGTAACAGATACGCAGTATTTT. Its protein product is CSAREGVTDTQYF.

This clonotype was seen more than once but under ten times. The genes are TRBV21-1 and TRBJ2-6. TRBV21-1 is a pseudogene. The CDR3 extends over 18 amino acids. The CDR3 DNA is TGTGCCAGCAGCCTCCTTCGGGGTCAGATCTCTGGGGCCAACGTCCTGACTTTC. Translation gives CASSLLRGQISGANVLTF.

CDR3 protein: CASSQANLNEQFF. DNA of the CDR3: TGCGCCAGCAGCCAAGCAAACTTAAATGAGCAGTTCTTC. The J gene is TRBJ2-1, the V gene TRBV4-1; D unclear. This CDR3 is 13 amino acids long. CDR1 and CDR2 (germline): MGHRA, YSYEKL. V lost 1 base, J lost 7 bases, and 8 bases lay in between.

This clonotype was detected only a few times. V gene TRBV20-1 combines with J gene TRBJ2-7; D is unresolved. CDR3 length equals 14 residues. Germline V gives CDR1 DFQATT, CDR2 SNEGSKA (reference sequence). Trimming took off 1 base at V and 3 bases at J, with 13 bases between the two ends. CDR3 DNA: TGCAGTGCTAGAGCACCCGTAAAAGGCTACGAGCAGTACTTC. This sequence encodes CSARAPVKGYEQYF.

The chain recombines TRBV6-5 with TRBJ2-1; either TRBD1 or TRBD2 may supply D (5 bases each). V shed 5 bases and J shed 2 bases, with 13 bases lying between them. Per germline, CDR1 MNHEY and CDR2 SVGAGI. The CDR3 consists of 15 residues. The CDR3 nucleotides read TGTGCCAGCAGTAGCCGGGACGTAGCCTACAATGAGCAGTTCTTC. Translated: CASSSRDVAYNEQFF.

The chain couples TRBV6-1 to TRBJ2-7; a weak D match, TRBD1 (6 bases). This CDR3 comprises 14 residues. Per germline, CDR1 MNHNS and CDR2 SASEGT. V was clipped by 7 bases and J by 0 bases, with 13 bases between them. CDR3 sequence reads: CASMYPGDSYEQYF. The CDR3 DNA reads TGTGCCAGCATGTATCCAGGGGACTCCTACGAGCAGTACTTC.

This clonotype was counted between two and nine times. This chain uses TRBV7-2 with TRBJ1-2, with D maybe TRBD1 (5 bases). Germline V gene sequence: CDR1 SGHTA, CDR2 FQGNSA. Trimming pared 3 bases from V and 7 bases from J, leaving 12 bases between. The CDR3 spans 13 residues. The CDR3 nucleotides read TGTGCCAGCAGCTTGGGGGGTCCCAGTGGCTACACCTTC. Its protein product is CASSLGGPSGYTF.

A few counts support this clonotype. The V and J genes are TRBV10-3 and TRBJ1-4; tentative D call: TRBD1 (5 bases). CDR3 length: 16 amino acids. V was trimmed by 0 bases and J by 8 bases, leaving 16 bases between them. CDR1 and CDR2 from the germline V gene are ENHRY and SYGVKD. The chain's CDR3 is CAISESMGPRGEKLFF. The CDR3 coding sequence is TGTGCCATCAGTGAGTCAATGGGACCCCGAGGGGAAAAACTGTTTTTT.

This clonotype was counted ten times or more. The chain carries TRBV4-1 and TRBJ1-2; D possibly corresponds to TRBD1 (6 bases). This CDR3 spans 16 amino acids. V was shortened by 2 bases and J by 5 bases, with 18 bases between the two germline ends. Germline-derived CDR1 and CDR2 are MGHRA and YSYEKL. CDR3 loop: CASSQYVVRGGYGYTF. The CDR3 region has the DNA TGCGCCAGCAGCCAATATGTTGTCAGGGGAGGGTATGGCTACACCTTC.

This clonotype came up a few times. The V and J genes are TRBV4-1 and TRBJ2-1; D may be TRBD1 (5 bases). The germline V gene has CDR1 MGHRA and CDR2 YSYEKL. CDR3 size: 16 residues. Trimming shortened V by 2 bases and J by 2 bases, and 13 bases separated the two germline ends. In nucleotides, the CDR3 is TGCGCCAGCAGCCAATACAGGTCCGGTCCCTACAATGAGCAGTTCTTC. This codes for CASSQYRSGPYNEQFF.

This clonotype has a count of ten or more. The CDR3 DNA follows: TGTGCCAGCAGCCCAGGGGTGGGGGAGCTGTTTTTT. Encoded protein: CASSPGVGELFF. The V and J genes are TRBV12-3 or TRBV12-4 and TRBJ2-2; D possibly corresponds to TRBD1 (6 bases). V was cut by 6 bases and J by 8 bases, with 10 bases left in between. The CDR3 has 12 residues.

The chain links TRBV12-3 or TRBV12-4 to TRBJ1-1; D is ambiguous. The CDR3 is made up of 14 amino acids. V lost 5 bases and J lost 4, with 14 bases in between. CDR3 amino acids: CASSTREGGTEAFF. CDR3 in DNA: TGTGCCAGCAGTACCCGCGAGGGTGGCACTGAAGCTTTCTTT.

This clonotype was seen many times. The chain joins TRBV9 to TRBJ2-7, with 7 bases identical to TRBD1. The germline CDR1 and CDR2 sequences are SGDLS and YYNGEE. The CDR3 extends over 15 amino acids. The trim removed 0 bases at V and 3 bases at J, leaving 6 bases unmatched. The CDR3 DNA is TGTGCCAGCAGCGTAGAACAGGGGCACGTCTACGAGCAGTACTTC. Amino acids: CASSVEQGHVYEQYF.

This clonotype was counted between two and nine times. The chain employs TRBV7-9 and TRBJ2-7; D is possibly TRBD1 (5 bases). Trimming stripped 5 bases from V and 2 bases from J, with 16 bases between. CDR3 size: 15 residues. Germline assignment: CDR1 SEHNR and CDR2 FQNEAQ (reference sequence). This chain's CDR3 is CASSPSTDRTYEQYF. CDR3 nucleotide sequence: TGTGCCAGCAGCCCATCCACCGACAGAACCTACGAGCAGTACTTC. Filled out from reference TRBV7-9 and TRBJ2-7, the complete variable domain reads DTGVSQNPRHKITKRGQNVTFRCDPISEHNRLYWYRQTLGQGPEFLTYFQNEAQLEKSRLLSDRFSAERPKGSFSTLEIQRTEQGDSAMYLCASSPSTDRTYEQYFGPGTRLTVT.

The gene calls are TRBV13 and TRBJ1-5; D is ambiguous. V was cut by 2 bases and J by 4 bases, with 21 bases left in between. The CDR3 is made up of 18 amino acids. In germline, CDR1 is PRHDT, CDR2 FYEKMQ (reference sequence). The CDR3 region is CASSLLSLRPSGNQPQHF. CDR3 DNA: TGTGCCAGCAGCTTACTTTCCCTGCGACCTTCTGGAAATCAGCCCCAGCATTTT.

This clonotype has a handful of counts. The chain links TRBV5-1 to TRBJ2-2; TRBD2 matches at 10 bases. The CDR3 length is 17 residues. V trimming: 4 bases; J trimming: 1 base; junction bases outside the gene matches: 7. The germline V gene has CDR1 SGHRS and CDR2 YFSETQ. This chain's CDR3 is CASSPPGLAVNTGELFF. The CDR3 bases are TGCGCCAGCAGCCCCCCAGGACTAGCGGTGAACACCGGGGAGCTGTTTTTT.

For the CDR3, the DNA is TGCGCCAGCAGCTCGCGACCGGATAGCAATCAGCCCCAGCATTTT. Translation: CASSSRPDSNQPQHF. The V and J genes are TRBV5-1 and TRBJ1-5; D is unclear. Germline values: CDR1 SGHRS, CDR2 YFSETQ. This CDR3 comprises 15 residues. Trimming pared 3 bases from V and 0 bases from J, leaving 10 bases between.

V gene TRBV20-1 combines with J gene TRBJ1-1; TRBD1 matches at 9 bases. V gave up 0 bases and J gave up 1 base; unmatched junction bases: 12. This CDR3 has 18 residues. Germline V gives CDR1 DFQATT, CDR2 SNEGSKA (reference sequence). CDR3 in amino acids: CSARDIGQGFFGNTEAFF. The CDR3 bases are TGCAGTGCTAGAGATATTGGACAGGGGTTTTTCGGGAACACTGAAGCTTTCTTT.

The chain couples TRBV20-1 to TRBJ1-5; a weak D match, TRBD1 (5 bases). The germline CDR1 and CDR2 sequences are DFQATT and SNEGSKA (reference sequence). V was pared by 6 bases and J by 6 bases, with 18 bases between. The CDR3 loop spans 14 amino acids. The CDR3 protein is CSARRAGDGQPQHF. The CDR3 DNA follows: TGCAGTGCGCGGAGGGCGGGGGACGGTCAGCCCCAGCATTTT.

The V and J genes are TRBV11-1 and TRBJ2-1; D remains unclear. The CDR3 runs to 18 residues. V dropped 0 bases and J dropped 4 bases, with 19 bases sitting between them. Germline CDR1 is SGHAT and CDR2 is FQDESV (reference sequence). CDR3 in DNA: TGTGCCAGCAGCTTAGCGCCCAACGGCATCCCCGCTTACAATGAGCAGTTCTTC. As protein: CASSLAPNGIPAYNEQFF.

Many counts were recorded for this clonotype. The J gene is TRBJ1-1, the V gene TRBV5-5; possible D gene TRBD1, 5 bases. This CDR3 comprises 18 residues. Germline V lookup: CDR1 SGHKS, CDR2 YYEKEE (reference sequence). Trimming cost V 1 base and J 0 bases, with 19 bases left between them. CDR3 protein: CASSLLSGRGYMNTEAFF. DNA for the CDR3: TGTGCCAGCAGCTTGCTATCAGGGCGGGGATACATGAACACTGAAGCTTTCTTT.

This clonotype was seen a few times. Written as DNA, the CDR3 is TGTGCCAGCAGCCTACGTGGGGGACAGGGCCCGGGCACCATATATTTT. Protein product: CASSLRGGQGPGTIYF. The gene calls are TRBV7-2 and TRBJ1-3, with TRBD1 matching 9 bases. The CDR3 consists of 16 residues. With 5 bases clipped from V and 9 bases from J, the junction kept 14 bases outside the gene matches. Germline V gene data show CDR1 as SGHTA and CDR2 as FQGNSA.

There are many counts of this clonotype. V gene TRBV20-1 combines with J gene TRBJ2-3, with D perhaps TRBD2 (6 bases). The CDR3 contains 14 residues. CDR1 DFQATT and CDR2 SNEGSKA come from the germline V gene (reference sequence). The V end was cut by 0 bases, the J end by 2 bases, with 9 bases between. In DNA, the CDR3 is TGCAGTGCTAGAGAACTAGCCACCACAGATACGCAGTATTTT. It encodes CSARELATTDTQYF.

This clonotype was seen a few times. The chain uses TRBV12-3 or TRBV12-4 and TRBJ2-1; TRBD2 aligns across 14 bases. Trimming removed 6 bases from V and 12 bases from J; junction bases left unmatched: 10. CDR3 length: 15 residues. The CDR3 DNA reads TGTGCCAGCAGGGGGGGGACTAGCGGGAGTGAAGGGCAGTTCTTC. This translates into CASRGGTSGSEGQFF.

This clonotype came up many times. At one end the junction does not follow the germline gene, possibly because of a read error. The chain couples TRBV10-3 to TRBJ1-5; no reliable D call. CDR1 and CDR2 (germline): ENHRY, SYGVKD. The CDR3 has 11 amino acids. The DNA for the CDR3 is TGTGCCATCGGGGAGCGAGGTCCCCAACATTTT. Translated: CAIGERGPQHF.

This clonotype was seen only a few times. The chain uses TRBV9 and TRBJ2-3; no clear D gene. Germline CDR1 SGDLS, CDR2 YYNGEE. The CDR3 sequence is 19 residues long. Trimming removed 4 bases from V and 0 bases from J, with 24 bases in between. CDR3 DNA: TGTGCCAGCAGCCCCACCCCATCGGCGGAGAAAGGTAGCACAGATACGCAGTATTTT. Amino acids: CASSPTPSAEKGSTDTQYF.

At least ten counts were recorded for this clonotype. CDR3 amino acids: CSAQTGDNTGELFF. The CDR3 nucleotides are TGCAGTGCTCAGACAGGGGATAACACCGGGGAGCTGTTTTTT. This rearrangement joins TRBV20-1 to TRBJ2-2; TRBD1 agrees at 8 bases. The CDR3 consists of 14 residues. V shed 5 bases, J shed 2 bases, and the junction held 4 bases outside the gene matches. CDR1 and CDR2 from the germline V gene are DFQATT and SNEGSKA (reference sequence).

The sample holds a few counts of this clonotype. The V and J genes are TRBV5-6 and TRBJ2-7, with 7 bases matching TRBD1. J lost 3 bases, V lost 3 bases, and 9 bases had no gene match. CDR1 and CDR2 from the germline V gene are SGHDT and YYEEEE. The CDR3 has 15 amino acids. CDR3 DNA: TGTGCCAGCAGCTCCCCCGGGGACAGTTACTACGAGCAGTACTTC. This codes for CASSSPGDSYYEQYF.

The sample holds a few counts of this clonotype. The junction shows a germline mismatch at one end, possibly a read error. The chain couples TRBV20-1 to TRBJ1-1, with D hard to call. This CDR3 is 10 amino acids long. Looked up from germline, CDR1 is DFQATT and CDR2 is SNEGSKA (reference sequence). The CDR3: CSARGREAFF. Here the CDR3 DNA reads TGCAGTGCCAGAGGACGGGAAGCTTTCTTT.

V and J are TRBV5-1 and TRBJ2-4, with TRBD1 as a possible D gene (6 bases). Per germline, CDR1 SGHRS and CDR2 YFSETQ. Trimming took off 0 bases at V and 3 bases at J, with 13 bases between the two ends. The CDR3 length is 16 residues. CDR3 nucleotide sequence: TGCGCCAGCAGCTTGGACAGGGACAACAACAAAAACATTCAGTACTTC. This sequence encodes CASSLDRDNNKNIQYF.